This TCR beta chain was recovered during a study of beta chain features in type 1 diabetes (dated by TCRdb to 2017 to 2018). At the level of the whole study: Mean age, gender distribution, total cell number and subset yield did not differ between patients and healthy donors. In the study, recently diagnosed type 1 diabetes patients and matched healthy donors were compared on the TCRB repertoires of their sorted circulating CD4+ T cell subsets. Whereas all 30 or so donors provided naive and central memory subsets, regulatory and stem cell-like memory subsets were isolated from just 8 patients and about eight healthy donors. A total of 107,917,701 sorted cells were examined across all samples, and the number of cells per subset was strongly correlated with RNA yield.

Study-wide findings and limitations: Type 1 diabetes patients showed a moderate but significant shortening of TCRB CDR3 length in all four CD4+ subsets. At VDJ recombination sites, patients with type 1 diabetes made fewer insertions and deleted more nucleotides, a pattern implying thymic rearrangement abnormalities. Because small numbers of individuals were included in the HLA sub-analyses, any influence of HLA type on TCRB rearrangement was left unresolved. Sequencing cDNA rather than genomic DNA could over-represent highly expressing activated cells, although activation and CD3 levels did not differ between groups. PCR may preferentially amplify shorter templates, but because patient and control samples were amplified and corrected together, any resulting skew would affect both groups equally. The naive, central memory and regulatory TCRB repertoires appeared to resemble one another more closely among patients than among healthy donors.

Each donor gave one peripheral blood draw, roughly 110 mL on average, collected into heparinised tubes. Using a panel that included CD45RO, CCR7, CD25, CD127, CD95 and CD27, naive, central memory, regulatory and stem cell-like memory CD4+ T cells were sorted on a BD FACSAria II. A purity above 98% was achieved for all sorted populations. PBMCs were isolated right away by Lymphoprep density gradient centrifugation and were stained directly, without culture. To minimize batch effects, samples were stained and sorted in pairs, one healthy donor with one patient per experiment. The CDR3 runs 16 amino acids, cysteine and phenylalanine included. Left in the record is the CDR3 DNA by itself, 48 bases read in frame from the first base. Trimming removed 8 bases from V and 8 bases from J; the gene matches leave 16 bases unexplained. In the germline V gene, CDR1 corresponds to ENHRY and CDR2 to SYGVKD. This clone has a handful of counts. What this receptor recognizes is not known. No much larger clonotype is one base removed from it; base qualities were not supplied.

The High Capacity cDNA Reverse Transcription Kit was used to reverse transcribe all of the isolated RNA, meaning that expressed TCRB transcripts were what got sequenced. Deep immunoSEQ sequencing was performed on naive, central memory and regulatory T cell samples, with an average of about 3.57 million total reads per sample. Sorted cells were lysed in RLT buffer and RNA was extracted with DNase-treated RNeasy Micro or Mini kits, depending on cell number. To prevent cross-contamination, every cell subset was processed on its own, while patient and healthy donor samples were processed together. The immunoSEQ multiplex PCR was used to amplify TCRB sequences from cDNA, yielding 87-bp fragments that span the CDR3 region. Sequencing of the amplicons was done on the Illumina HiSeq platform. Regarding the original processing steps: PCR bias was corrected computationally using synthetic template baselines, and reads within Hamming distance 2 were collapsed, with unmergeable singletons discarded. Reads were aligned to IMGT to assign V, D and J genes, CDR3 length, and insertions or deletions at six rearrangement sites. Within each subset, clonotype counts were normalized to the number of sorted cells before true diversity and Gini coefficients were calculated with the tcR R package. The overlap coefficient, calculated on TCRB nucleotide sequences, was used to measure repertoire sharing. The table comes from immuneACCESS by way of TCRdb, which keeps in-frame sequences with V and J called. Part of the clones is missing from these tables; in studies checked, under half for an unresolved V gene and the rest for unknown reasons. Clonal size and the V and J genes are those of that table, whereas D and trimming came from the DNA. Here the sample has approximately 170,000 clones; around 7.8% occur a single time. The ten largest clones capture about 1% of the sample.

The material sequenced was central memory CD4+ T cells from blood. The chain uses TRBV10-3 and TRBJ2-1; TRBD2 matches 9 bases in the middle. The receptor was derived from a woman aged 40 to 50 with type 1 diabetes. The sequenced DNA is TGTGCCATCGGGGGGCTAGCGGGACCCGGGGGTGATGAGCAGTTCTTC. Translated, it reads CAIGGLAGPGGDEQFF.